This TCR beta chain was captured by sequencing in a study of regulatory T cells in long-lasting Graves disease (dated by TCRdb to the early 2020s). Notes on the research overall: Antithyroid drugs had been taken for less than 3 months by newly diagnosed Graves' disease patients. TCR sequencing covered about 13 persistent and roughly 20 newly diagnosed Graves' disease patients, around 33 samples in total. Patients with persistent Graves' disease were compared with patients with newly diagnosed Graves' disease using TCR sequencing and RNA sequencing of peripheral blood. The study was conducted in China and was registered as a clinical trial. Beyond this particular receptor, the publication reports: The authors acknowledged the small sample size as a limitation that may reduce accuracy. More public clonotypes were shared among persistent patients (fewer than 3,000) than among newly diagnosed patients (more than 900). Because the primary lesion, thyroid tissue, could not be accessed, the study looked at peripheral blood alone. Sequencing and analysis were restricted to the TCR beta chain. Persistent disease showed preferential use of TRBV28, TRBJ1-2 and TRBJ2-5, whereas newly diagnosed disease favored TRBV20-1 and TRBJ2-1. Compared with newly diagnosed patients, patients with persistent Graves' disease had lower TCR Shannon entropy and fewer highly expanded clones, which suggests clonal expansion.

Reading the label with the study, this specimen's time point is: newly diagnosed GD, antithyroid drugs for less than 3 months. For both TCR sequencing and RNA sequencing, RNA was extracted from PBMCs using TRIzol. The diagnosis of Graves' disease was made according to American Thyroid Association guidelines. Patients for the study were recruited at an endocrinology department in Xi'an, China. Each patient gave 7.5 to 10 milliliters of peripheral blood, collected in an EDTA anticoagulant tube. Ficoll Paque Plus density gradient separation was used to isolate PBMCs, and no further T cell sorting was done. An Agilent 2100 Bioanalyzer and agarose gel were used to check RNA quality, while a NanoDrop 2000 measured RNA concentration. Receptors were amplified or captured by multiplex PCR. The listed sequencing device is Illumina HiSeq 4000. To build TCR beta libraries, CDR3 regions were amplified by Arm-PCR using iRepertoire HTBI primers. Before sequencing, the PCR products went through gel purification. In the authors' own workflow: A total of roughly 58 TRBV and some 15 TRBJ segments were identified across samples and were used for gene usage analysis of CDR3 amino acid clonotypes. COPE and FqMerger were used to merge filtered high-quality paired reads into contigs. Contigs were aligned with BLAST to IMGT TRBV, TRBD and TRBJ reference genes, and CDR3 was defined per IMGT. Any clonotype with a frequency above 0.1% was classified as a highly expanded clone. Repertoire diversity was measured by Shannon entropy, and V-J evenness by the Gini coefficient. A clonotype found in more than one individual was treated as public. TCRdb reprocessing: public reads trimmed at Q25 with fastp, clones called with MiXCR, in-frame beta chains kept. Rows are unified per CDR3 protein, each entry keeping the most common DNA and genes. The V and J calls, along with clone size, are taken from TCRdb and not from the paper's own processing. The table for this sample lists about 620,000 distinct CDR3 sequences; 16% of them were counted only once. About 17% of the sample belongs to the ten largest clones.

The table lists this clonotype with many counts. No antigen is known for it. Base qualities are not provided; no much larger clone lies one nucleotide away. The CDR1 and CDR2 encoded by the germline V gene are MDHEN and SYDVKM. V loses 10 bases at its end and J loses 2 bases; junction bases beyond the gene matches: 11. The cysteine opens and the phenylalanine closes a CDR3 of 15 amino acids. The CDR3 DNA has 45 bases and is translated from base 1. These data are also associated with another study on T cells in Graves' hyperthyroidism and ophthalmopathy. The second paper states: Stable Graves' hyperthyroidism was defined as no progression to ophthalmopathy during 18 months of follow-up. Hyperthyroidism patients were newly diagnosed, had a disease duration of under 2 months, and were aged 18 to 65 years. The study excluded patients with uncontrolled infections, other autoimmune diseases, pregnancy or lactation. Diagnoses were established on the basis of clinical symptoms, serum thyroxine and TRAb, thyroid ultrasound, and orbital computed tomography. A first-round RT-PCR of the TCR CDR3 used the HTBI primer set with the Qiagen OneStep RT-PCR kit. Most expanded thyroid clonotypes (frequency above 0.001) were also detected in blood, suggesting blood repertoires may reflect thyroid immune responses. In cross-validation, a model built on a 13 V-J signature told ophthalmopathy apart from stable hyperthyroidism with less than 90% sensitivity and about 81% specificity, and in testing the same model reached 80%/75%. In validation, progression to ophthalmopathy was predicted by the model with more than 65% sensitivity and just over 72% specificity, a median of roughly 6 months before onset. TCR V-J signatures able to tell the groups apart were searched for in a discovery cohort of some 100 patients, of whom about 40 had Graves' ophthalmopathy and under 65 had stable Graves' hyperthyroidism. Prospective prediction of ophthalmopathy was tested in an independent validation cohort consisting of 18 to 20 hyperthyroidism patients and 15 or so patients who later progressed to ophthalmopathy. The 100 discovery patients were divided at random into training and test sets in a 7:3 ratio. Thyroid tissue and blood T-cell repertoires from six or seven Graves' hyperthyroidism patients were also compared in the study. Following sampling, methimazole starting at 30 mg daily was given to hyperthyroidism patients, and high-dose intravenous methylprednisolone was given to ophthalmopathy patients. Libraries were constructed in a second round of multiplex PCR, after which size selection and purification were performed. Sequencing of the libraries was done on an Illumina HiSeq2000 using paired-end 100 bp reads. SOAPnuke was used to process the raw data, removing reads that contained adapters or uncalled bases, had a mean Phred below 15, or lacked an exact match to the constant primer or identifier. High-quality paired reads were merged with COPE v1.2.5, and unique nucleotide sequences were defined as clonotypes. MiTCR v1.1 was used to align the clonotypes against IMGT TRBV, TRBD and TRBJ reference segments. Only V-J combinations with frequency above 0.0001, covering about 99% of repertoires, were analysed. The TCS score was defined as F50 (clonal expansion) divided by E x V (chaos), with BLOSUM62-based TCRdist calculated between CDR3 peptides within each V-J. Welch's t-statistics and random forest reduced around 510 V-J features to 13, which were used in a naive Bayes classifier (R e1071). Sample size was not statistically predetermined, and blinding of investigators to group allocation was not performed. The paper reports TCR Vbeta CDR3 sequencing of 140 or so peripheral blood samples: 40 or so ophthalmopathy, over 70 hyperthyroidism and some 17 progressor patients.

This sequence was found in a woman in her thirties with Graves disease. Donor details come from another sample of the same person, matched by shared clones. This sequence uses TRBV28 and TRBJ2-5; the central 9 bases match TRBD2. Sequencing was performed on peripheral blood mononuclear cells (PBMCs), taken at new diagnosis, from a patient treated with antithyroid drugs. The CDR3 reads CATRRLAERQETQYF. The DNA is TGTGCCACCCGCCGACTAGCGGAGAGACAAGAGACCCAGTACTTC.